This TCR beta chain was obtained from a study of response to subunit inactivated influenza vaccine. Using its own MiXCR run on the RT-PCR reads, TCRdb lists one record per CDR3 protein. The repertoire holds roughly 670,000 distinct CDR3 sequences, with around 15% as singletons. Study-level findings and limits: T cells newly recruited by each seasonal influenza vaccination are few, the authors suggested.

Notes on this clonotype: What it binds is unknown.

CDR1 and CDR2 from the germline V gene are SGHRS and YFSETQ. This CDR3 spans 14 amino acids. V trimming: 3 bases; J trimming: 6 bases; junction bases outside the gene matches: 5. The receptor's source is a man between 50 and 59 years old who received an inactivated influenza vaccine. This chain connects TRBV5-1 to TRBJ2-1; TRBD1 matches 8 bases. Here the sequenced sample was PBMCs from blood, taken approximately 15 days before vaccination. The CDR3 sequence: CASSWNTGGNEQFF. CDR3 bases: TGCGCCAGCAGCTGGAACACAGGGGGCAATGAGCAGTTCTTC. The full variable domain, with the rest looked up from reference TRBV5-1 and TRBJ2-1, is KAGVTQTPRYLIKTRGQQVTLSCSPISGHRSVSWYQQTPGQGLQFLFEYFSETQRNKGNFPGRFSGRQFSNSRSEMNVSTLELGDSALYLCASSWNTGGNEQFFGPGTRLTVL.